The 21 T cell receptor beta chains presented below share a single source sample, sequenced in a study of T-cell reconstitution after alpha-beta-depleted transplantation in children. Library preparation (for TCRbeta) was performed with unique molecular identifiers. TCRdb reprocessed the PCR reads via MiXCR and lists one record per CDR3 protein. The sample lists almost 500,000 distinct CDR3 sequences; about 11% were seen once. The material was PBMCs, obtained before TCRalphabeta/CD19-depleted stem cell transplant. The receptors were gathered from a child under 10 years old with inherited bone marrow failure, due to receive a stem cell transplant.

Ten or more counts support this clonotype. The chain combines TRBV2 with TRBJ2-4, with 12 bases fitting TRBD2. The CDR3 sequence is 17 residues long. Germline V gives CDR1 SNHLY, CDR2 FYNNEI. J gave up 5 bases and V 6 bases, and 11 bases lay outside the gene matches. This chain's CDR3 is CASRRLAGEGVENIQYF. The CDR3 DNA reads as TGTGCCAGCAGAAGACTAGCGGGAGAGGGGGTCGAAAACATTCAGTACTTC.

V is TRBV27 and J is TRBJ2-1; possible D gene TRBD2, 6 bases. CDR1 is MNHEY and CDR2 is SMNVEV in the germline V gene (reference sequence). CDR3 size: 14 residues. The V end was cut by 0 bases, the J end by 10 bases, with 13 bases between. The chain's CDR3 is CASSLSRLAGEQFF. The CDR3 region has the DNA TGTGCCAGCAGTTTATCCCGACTGGCGGGGGAGCAGTTCTTC.

This clonotype was detected ten times or more. V is TRBV4-3 and J is TRBJ1-2; 7 nucleotides match TRBD1. V shed 4 bases and J 3 bases; nucleotides not matched to a gene: 8. This CDR3 is 15 amino acids long. Per germline, CDR1 LGHNA and CDR2 YSLEER. The CDR3 DNA follows: TGCGCCAGCAGCCGCGACTACAGGGGCCACTATGGCTACACCTTC. This sequence encodes CASSRDYRGHYGYTF.

This clonotype was counted ten times or more. The rearrangement uses TRBV24-1 and TRBJ2-3; 10 bases align to TRBD2. Germline CDR1 and CDR2: KGHDR and SFDVKD. The CDR3 covers 16 residues. The trim removed 0 bases at V and 1 base at J, leaving 0 bases unmatched. The DNA for the CDR3 is TGTGCCACCAGTGATTTGAGCGGGAGGGGCACAGATACGCAGTATTTT. Amino acids: CATSDLSGRGTDTQYF.

The table lists this clonotype with many counts. The chain recombines TRBV29-1 with TRBJ2-7, with 9 bases aligning to TRBD1. Germline-derived CDR1 and CDR2 are SQVTM and ANQGSEA. The CDR3 has 14 residues. The junction had 7 bases not matched to a gene; V was cut back by 3 bases and J by 4 bases. In nucleotides, the CDR3 is TGCAGCGTTGAGCCGGGACAGGGAGGTTACGAGCAGTACTTC. This translates into CSVEPGQGGYEQYF.

J is TRBJ2-4 and V is TRBV13, with 8 bases lining up with TRBD2. This CDR3 is built from 13 residues. The ends lost 3 bases at V and 5 bases at J; junction bases unmatched: 0. In germline, CDR1 is PRHDT, CDR2 FYEKMQ (reference sequence). The CDR3 sequence: CASSLTSENIQYF. The CDR3 DNA reads as TGTGCCAGCAGCTTGACTAGCGAAAACATTCAGTACTTC.

This clonotype was seen at least ten times. The rearrangement uses TRBV12-3 or TRBV12-4 and TRBJ2-3; the match to TRBD2 covers 9 bases. The CDR3 runs 16 residues. V lost 3 bases to trimming and J lost 5 bases; unmatched junction nucleotides: 9. CDR3 bases: TGTGCCAGCAGTTTTGGGCGGGAGGGCCTGGGAGATACGCAGTATTTT. Translated, it gives CASSFGREGLGDTQYF.

The sample holds many counts of this clonotype. The DNA of the CDR3 is TGTGCCAGCAGCTTAAGTAGGCGCGGCTATGGCTACACCTTC. Its protein product is CASSLSRRGYGYTF. The chain links TRBV7-9 to TRBJ1-2; D gene uncertain. The V gene's germline CDR1 is SEHNR and CDR2 FQNEAQ (reference sequence). V was pared by 2 bases and J by 4 bases, with 11 bases between. This CDR3 spans 14 amino acids.

This clonotype has a count of ten or more. This rearrangement joins TRBV9 to TRBJ2-1, with D tentatively TRBD1 (5 bases). The germline V gene has CDR1 SGDLS and CDR2 YYNGEE. Between the trimmed V and J ends, which lost 0 bases and 2 bases, there was a span of 24 bases. This CDR3 comprises 20 residues. CDR3 protein: CASSVDEVGPQGYPYNEQFF. The CDR3 bases are TGTGCCAGCAGCGTAGACGAAGTCGGGCCCCAGGGCTATCCCTACAATGAGCAGTTCTTC. Filled out from reference TRBV9 and TRBJ2-1, the complete variable domain reads DSGVTQTPKHLITATGQRVTLRCSPRSGDLSVYWYQQSLDQGLQFLIQYYNGEERAKGNILERFSAQQFPDLHSELNLSSLELGDSALYFCASSVDEVGPQGYPYNEQFFGPGTRLTVL.

This clonotype was seen at least ten times. The J gene is TRBJ2-7, the V gene TRBV3-1; D remains unclear. The V gene's germline CDR1 is LGHDT and CDR2 YNNKEL (reference sequence). V gave up 0 bases and J gave up 3 bases, with 12 bases separating them. The CDR3 totals 15 residues. This CDR3 reads CASSQDLGFLYEQYF. The CDR3 coding sequence is TGTGCCAGCAGCCAAGATCTAGGATTTCTCTACGAGCAGTACTTC.

This clonotype was seen many times. The chain has TRBV6-2 or TRBV6-3 and TRBJ2-1; the match to TRBD2 covers 7 bases. Germline values: CDR1 MNHEY, CDR2 SVGEGT. The CDR3 covers 16 residues. The trim removed 3 bases at V and 3 bases at J, leaving 8 bases unmatched. This chain's CDR3 is CASSYLGTNYYNEQFF. CDR3 nucleotide sequence: TGTGCCAGCAGTTATTTGGGGACTAACTACTACAATGAGCAGTTCTTC.

The J gene is TRBJ2-1, the V gene TRBV7-6; 7 bases are a match to TRBD2. The CDR3 has 13 amino acids. The germline gives CDR1 SGHVS, CDR2 FNYEAQ. V gave up 5 bases and J gave up 9 bases; unmatched junction bases: 7. CDR3 protein: CASSGAGEVEQFF. CDR3 DNA sequence: TGTGCCAGCAGCGGTGCGGGAGAGGTTGAGCAGTTCTTC.

There are a few counts of this clonotype. The V and J genes are TRBV24-1 and TRBJ2-3; the match to TRBD1 covers 7 bases. The ends lost 4 bases at V and 6 bases at J; junction bases unmatched: 6. Germline V gene data show CDR1 as KGHDR and CDR2 as SFDVKD. The CDR3 spans 14 residues. The CDR3 bases are TGTGCCACCAGTGACCCGACAGGGCGCGATACGCAGTATTTT. Its protein product is CATSDPTGRDTQYF.

This clonotype was counted many times. This chain uses TRBV6-5 with TRBJ2-7; D might be TRBD1 (6 bases). The CDR3 sequence is 15 residues long. CDR1 is MNHEY, CDR2 SVGAGI, per germline. V was clipped by 3 bases and J by 5 bases, with 17 bases between them. CDR3 in DNA: TGTGCCAGCAGTTATCGCAGTTACAGGGCCCACGAGCAGTACTTC. Amino acid sequence: CASSYRSYRAHEQYF.

Ten or more counts support this clonotype. This chain links TRBV28 with TRBJ1-5; 10 bases line up with TRBD1. The CDR3 spans 15 residues. Germline V CDR1 and CDR2: MDHEN, SYDVKM. The junction had 9 bases not matched to a gene; V was cut back by 6 bases and J by 7 bases. Written as DNA, the CDR3 is TGTGCCAGCAGGGGACCGGGACAGGGGTACCAGCCCCAGCATTTT. Translated: CASRGPGQGYQPQHF. Together with reference TRBV28 and TRBJ1-5, the CDR3 gives the full variable domain: DVKVTQSSRYLVKRTGEKVFLECVQDMDHENMFWYRQDPGLGLRLIYFSYDVKMKEKGDIPEGYSVSREKKERFSLILESASTNQTSMYLCASRGPGQGYQPQHFGDGTRLSIL.

The sample holds many counts of this clonotype. The V gene is TRBV20-1, the J gene TRBJ2-3, with 10 bases lining up with TRBD2. CDR3 length equals 15 residues. The trim removed 0 bases at V and 6 bases at J, leaving 6 bases unmatched. Germline V gene data show CDR1 as DFQATT and CDR2 as SNEGSKA (reference sequence). Written as DNA, the CDR3 is TGCAGTGCTAGAGAATCGGCTAGCGGGAGTGATACGCAGTATTTT. Encoded protein: CSARESASGSDTQYF.

This clonotype was detected many times. This chain links TRBV27 with TRBJ2-5, with TRBD1 matching over 8 bases. The CDR3 totals 13 residues. V was clipped by 3 bases and J by 7 bases; unmatched bases: 4. CDR1 and CDR2 from the germline V gene are MNHEY and SMNVEV (reference sequence). CDR3 in amino acids: CASSFGTGGTQYF. CDR3 in DNA: TGTGCCAGCAGTTTCGGGACAGGCGGGACCCAGTACTTC.

This clonotype was seen repeatedly, ten times or more. The chain couples TRBV2 to TRBJ1-5; 11 positions match TRBD1. Germline CDR1 reads SNHLY; CDR2 reads FYNNEI. V shed 10 bases and J 6 bases; nucleotides not matched to a gene: 8. The CDR3 length is 14 residues. The CDR3 region is CATWTGGWGQPQHF. The CDR3 nucleotides read TGTGCCACCTGGACAGGGGGCTGGGGTCAGCCCCAGCATTTT.

In its sample, this clonotype was seen many times. The V gene is TRBV27, the J gene TRBJ2-6, with D possibly being TRBD1 (5 bases). Germline CDR1 and CDR2: MNHEY and SMNVEV (reference sequence). CDR3 length equals 19 residues. Trimming took 4 bases from V and 0 from J, leaving 19 bases between them. The CDR3 nucleotides read TGTGCCAGCAGTTCCCCAGGACACGTGAAGAGCTCTGGGGCCAACGTCCTGACTTTC. It encodes CASSSPGHVKSSGANVLTF.

There are many counts of this clonotype. V usage is TRBV10-3 and J usage is TRBJ2-2; D uncertain. The germline CDR1 and CDR2 sequences are ENHRY and SYGVKD. The germline V and J ends were trimmed by 4 bases and 3 bases, with 3 bases remaining between them. The CDR3 covers 12 residues. This chain's CDR3 is CAISGDTGELFF. Written as DNA, the CDR3 is TGTGCCATCAGTGGAGACACCGGGGAGCTGTTTTTT.

This clonotype was detected ten times or more. The genes are TRBV29-1 and TRBJ2-1; a weak D match, TRBD1 (5 bases). Per germline, CDR1 SQVTM and CDR2 ANQGSEA. V lost 6 bases, J lost 10 bases, and 19 bases lay in between. The CDR3 runs to 13 residues. The CDR3 reads CSVDTALVNEQFF. The DNA of the CDR3 is TGCAGCGTGGACACTGCCCTAGTCAACGAGCAGTTCTTC.